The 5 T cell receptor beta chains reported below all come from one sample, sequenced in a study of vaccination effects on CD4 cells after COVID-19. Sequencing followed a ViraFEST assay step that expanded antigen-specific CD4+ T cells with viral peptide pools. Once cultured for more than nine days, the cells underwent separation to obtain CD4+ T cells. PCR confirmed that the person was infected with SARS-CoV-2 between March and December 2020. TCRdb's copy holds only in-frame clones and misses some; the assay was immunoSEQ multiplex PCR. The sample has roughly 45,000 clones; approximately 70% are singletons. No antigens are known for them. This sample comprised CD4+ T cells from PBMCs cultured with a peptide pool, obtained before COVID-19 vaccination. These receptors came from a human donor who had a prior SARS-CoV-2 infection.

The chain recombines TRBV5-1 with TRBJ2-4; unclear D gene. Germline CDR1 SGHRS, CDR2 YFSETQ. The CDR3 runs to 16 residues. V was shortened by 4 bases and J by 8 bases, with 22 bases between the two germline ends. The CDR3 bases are TGCGCCAGCAGCAAGGGTCCTGAAAAAGGGCGAGACATTCAGTACTTC. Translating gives CASSKGPEKGRDIQYF.

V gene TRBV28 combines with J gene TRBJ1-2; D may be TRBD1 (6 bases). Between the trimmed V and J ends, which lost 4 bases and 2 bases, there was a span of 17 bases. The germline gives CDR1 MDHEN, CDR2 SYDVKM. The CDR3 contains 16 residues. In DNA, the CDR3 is TGTGCCAGCAGTTCTCTACGACAGGCCCAAAACTATGGCTACACCTTC. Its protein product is CASSSLRQAQNYGYTF.

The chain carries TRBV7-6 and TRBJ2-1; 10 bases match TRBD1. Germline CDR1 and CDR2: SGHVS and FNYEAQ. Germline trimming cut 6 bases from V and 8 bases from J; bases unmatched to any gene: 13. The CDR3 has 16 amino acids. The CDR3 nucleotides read TGTGCCAGCAGTCGCAAGCCGGGACAGGGGTCCCATGAGCAGTTCTTC. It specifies CASSRKPGQGSHEQFF.

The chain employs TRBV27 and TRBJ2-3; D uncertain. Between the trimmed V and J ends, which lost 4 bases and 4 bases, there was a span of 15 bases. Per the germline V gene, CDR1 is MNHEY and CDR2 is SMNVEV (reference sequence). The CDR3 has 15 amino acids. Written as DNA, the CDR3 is TGTGCCAGCAGTTCCCCGGGTCTCGGGTCAGATACGCAGTATTTT. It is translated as CASSSPGLGSDTQYF.

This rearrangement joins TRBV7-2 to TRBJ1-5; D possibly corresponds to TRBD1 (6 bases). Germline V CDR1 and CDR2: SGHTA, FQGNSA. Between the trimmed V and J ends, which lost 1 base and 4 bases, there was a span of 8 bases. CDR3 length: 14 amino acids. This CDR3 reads CASSLGTGNQPQHF. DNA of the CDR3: TGTGCCAGCAGCTTAGGTACAGGGAATCAGCCCCAGCATTTT.